The rows below give T cell receptor beta chains drawn from one sample of a study of CD8+CD57+ T cells in acquired aplastic anemia. TCRdb re-called the reads with MiXCR, one entry per CDR3 protein. The sample gives roughly 150,000 distinct CDR3 sequences, approximately 40% of which show up once; under 1.2% is in the top ten. Specimen: sorted CD4+, CD8+, or CD8+CD57+ T cells (not recorded which) from PBMCs. The origin of the receptors is a human donor in good health. CDR3s include the opening cysteine and the closing phenylalanine or tryptophan. Each record gives: V gene, J gene, CDR3 protein.

v_gene: TRBV7-7
j_gene: TRBJ2-5
CDR3aa: CASSPELQGTQYF

v_gene: TRBV19
j_gene: TRBJ1-5
CDR3aa: CASSIATALNQPQHF

v_gene: TRBV20-1
j_gene: TRBJ1-1
CDR3aa: CSARGRINTEAFF

v_gene: TRBV19
j_gene: TRBJ2-7
CDR3aa: CASSMYGGREQYF

v_gene: TRBV24-1
j_gene: TRBJ2-7
CDR3aa: CATSDLGILQYF

v_gene: TRBV10-3
j_gene: TRBJ1-1
CDR3aa: CAISGQENTEAFF

v_gene: TRBV7-2
j_gene: TRBJ2-1
CDR3aa: CASRQLRAPRQFF

v_gene: TRBV14
j_gene: TRBJ1-6
CDR3aa: CASSQVVNSPLHF

v_gene: TRBV25-1
j_gene: TRBJ1-1
CDR3aa: CASSDPAGGNTEAFF

v_gene: TRBV2
j_gene: TRBJ2-2
CDR3aa: CASSEQANTGELFF

v_gene: TRBV27
j_gene: TRBJ1-1
CDR3aa: CASSSPRATEAFF

v_gene: TRBV6-1
j_gene: TRBJ1-2
CDR3aa: CASSPMGQVYGYTF

v_gene: TRBV7-9
j_gene: TRBJ1-1
CDR3aa: CASSLSLSEAFF

v_gene: TRBV5-1
j_gene: TRBJ2-5
CDR3aa: CTTQTGVGKTQYF

v_gene: TRBV24-1
j_gene: TRBJ1-2
CDR3aa: CATSDWENYGYTF

v_gene: TRBV10-3
j_gene: TRBJ2-5
CDR3aa: CAITGTETQYF

v_gene: TRBV29-1
j_gene: TRBJ2-7
CDR3aa: CSVVGRRQNNYEQYF

v_gene: TRBV20-1
j_gene: TRBJ1-1
CDR3aa: CSARDRAEAFF

v_gene: TRBV29-1
j_gene: TRBJ1-1
CDR3aa: CSVDDSGFAFF

v_gene: TRBV10-1
j_gene: TRBJ1-2
CDR3aa: CASTLTGTAFPNYGYTF

v_gene: TRBV4-2
j_gene: TRBJ2-7
CDR3aa: CASSQSGLAGYEQYF

v_gene: TRBV20-1
j_gene: TRBJ2-1
CDR3aa: CSARSENEQFF

v_gene: TRBV15
j_gene: TRBJ1-2
CDR3aa: CATSRALDTQTPGYTF

v_gene: TRBV10-1
j_gene: TRBJ1-5
CDR3aa: CASGGLINQPQHF

v_gene: TRBV7-7
j_gene: TRBJ2-7
CDR3aa: CASSSGTGYEQYF

v_gene: TRBV7-9
j_gene: TRBJ2-7
CDR3aa: CASSSLTSRSEQYF